This passage covers 20 T cell receptor beta chains from one sample sequenced in a study of shared clonotypes between healthy human individuals. Assay used: immunoSEQ multiplex PCR; TCRdb lists only in-frame clones, some missing. The table includes about 2.4 million clones, approximately 94% detected once. The sample taken for sequencing was naive CD4+ T cells sorted from blood. Stated subset: CD45RA+ positively selected. Source of these receptors: a man aged 18 to 35 in good health.

This chain uses TRBV11-2 with TRBJ2-3; D is unresolved. The V and J ends lost 5 bases and 6 bases respectively, with 9 bases between them. This CDR3 has 12 amino acids. CDR1 and CDR2 from the germline V gene are SGHAT and FQNNGV. The DNA for the CDR3 is TGTGCCAGCAGCCTCATACTGGATACGCAGTATTTT. Translation gives CASSLILDTQYF.

This clone was recorded once. CDR3 sequence: CASSGGTKPTNEKLFF. CDR3 coding DNA: TGTGCCAGCAGCGGAGGGACTAAACCAACTAATGAAAAACTGTTTTTT. This chain connects TRBV5-6 to TRBJ1-4; D may be TRBD1 (5 bases). V gave up 4 bases and J gave up 0 bases, with 13 bases separating them. Germline CDR1 and CDR2: SGHDT and YYEEEE. The CDR3 spans 16 residues.

The chain uses TRBV6-1 and TRBJ1-6; no firm D call. V lost 9 bases and J lost 0, with 12 bases in between. This CDR3 has 15 amino acids. Germline lookup yields CDR1 MNHNS and CDR2 SASEGT. The CDR3 DNA is TGTGCCAGTAAAGCCGGGAGCTCCTATAATTCACCCCTCCACTTT. Amino acid sequence: CASKAGSSYNSPLHF.

Comments on this clone: Other DNA sequences of this sample code for an identical CDR3. The chain recombines TRBV5-1 with TRBJ1-2, with 8 bases identical to TRBD1. V gave up 3 bases and J gave up 4 bases; unmatched junction bases: 2. The CDR3 runs 13 residues. Germline V lookup: CDR1 SGHRS, CDR2 YFSETQ. The CDR3 protein is CASSSDRGYGYTF. The CDR3 coding sequence is TGCGCCAGCAGCTCAGACAGGGGCTATGGCTACACCTTC. Full variable domain (remainder filled in from reference TRBV5-1 and TRBJ1-2): KAGVTQTPRYLIKTRGQQVTLSCSPISGHRSVSWYQQTPGQGLQFLFEYFSETQRNKGNFPGRFSGRQFSNSRSEMNVSTLELGDSALYLCASSSDRGYGYTFGSGTRLTVV.

The sample holds one count of this clone. The genes are TRBV5-1 and TRBJ2-3, with D unresolved. In germline, CDR1 is SGHRS, CDR2 YFSETQ. Trimming shortened V by 1 base and J by 2 bases, and 14 bases separated the two germline ends. This CDR3 spans 16 amino acids. As DNA, the CDR3 is TGCGCCAGCAGCTTGCTGTCTAACGAAAACACAGATACGCAGTATTTT. The encoded protein is CASSLLSNENTDTQYF.

This clone came up once. The genes are TRBV5-1 and TRBJ2-3; 7 bases align to TRBD2. In germline, CDR1 is SGHRS, CDR2 YFSETQ. V shed 0 bases and J 12 bases; nucleotides not matched to a gene: 16. The CDR3 has 16 residues. CDR3 DNA sequence: TGCGCCAGCAGCTTGGAGAGCGGGGCACGCCCAATGTTTCAGTATTTT. Its protein product is CASSLESGARPMFQYF.

V usage is TRBV20-1 and J usage is TRBJ1-2; no clear D. V was trimmed by 4 bases and J by 4 bases, leaving 7 bases between them. CDR1 and CDR2 (germline): DFQATT, SNEGSKA (reference sequence). The CDR3 has 11 amino acids. CDR3 sequence reads: CSATGPYGYTF. CDR3 bases: TGCAGTGCTACAGGTCCCTATGGCTACACCTTC.

The sample holds one count of this clone. The rearrangement joins TRBV5-1 to TRBJ2-5; 11 bases line up with TRBD2. The V and J ends lost 0 bases and 5 bases, in that order; junction bases with no gene match: 6. Germline V gene data show CDR1 as SGHRS and CDR2 as YFSETQ. There are 16 residues in the CDR3. CDR3 DNA: TGCGCCAGCAGCTTGGCCGGAATAGCGGGAGGGGAGACCCAGTACTTC. This translates into CASSLAGIAGGETQYF.

V usage is TRBV5-6 and J usage is TRBJ2-5; 7 bases line up with TRBD2. Germline V lookup: CDR1 SGHDT, CDR2 YYEEEE. The length of the CDR3 is 14 residues. Germline trimming cut 4 bases from V and 5 bases from J; bases unmatched to any gene: 8. The CDR3 is CASSNPRGGETQYF. The CDR3 DNA follows: TGTGCCAGCAGCAACCCGAGGGGAGGGGAGACCCAGTACTTC.

The chain links TRBV5-4 to TRBJ2-7; 14 bases map to TRBD2. CDR3 length: 15 residues. With V trimmed by 4 bases and J by 4 bases, 4 bases remained unmatched. Germline CDR1 reads SGHNT; CDR2 reads YYREEE (reference sequence). CDR3 sequence (DNA): TGTGCCAGCAGCGCCGGGACTAGCGGGGGATACGAGCAGTACTTC. This sequence encodes CASSAGTSGGYEQYF.

The rearrangement uses TRBV7-9 and TRBJ1-4; 9 nucleotides align to TRBD1. Germline-derived CDR1 and CDR2 are SEHNR and FQNEAQ (reference sequence). The trim removed 1 base at V and 8 bases at J, leaving 5 bases unmatched. The CDR3 runs to 15 residues. CDR3 nucleotide sequence: TGTGCCAGCAGCTTAGGAACGGGACAGGGCGAAAAACTGTTTTTT. Protein sequence: CASSLGTGQGEKLFF.

About this clone: At the DNA level, this CDR3 is encoded by other sequences in the same sample as well. The J gene is TRBJ1-1, the V gene TRBV20-1; D is undetermined. The CDR3 is 11 amino acids. V was pared by 6 bases and J by 0 bases, with 5 bases between. CDR1 and CDR2 (germline): DFQATT, SNEGSKA (reference sequence). The CDR3: CSARVNTEAFF. DNA for the CDR3: TGCAGTGCAAGGGTGAACACTGAAGCTTTCTTT.

V is TRBV14 and J is TRBJ1-1; 7 bases match TRBD1. Germline CDR1 is SGHDN and CDR2 is FVKESK. Germline trimming cut 4 bases from V and 3 bases from J; bases unmatched to any gene: 8. CDR3 length: 15 amino acids. The CDR3 sequence: CASSRLTGVYTEAFF. The CDR3 region has the DNA TGTGCCAGCAGCCGACTAACAGGGGTCTACACTGAAGCTTTCTTT. The entire variable domain, with the rest obtained from reference TRBV14 and TRBJ1-1, is as follows: EAGVTQFPSHSVIEKGQTVTLRCDPISGHDNLYWYRRVMGKEIKFLLHFVKESKQDESGMPNNRFLAERTGGTYSTLKVQPAELEDSGVYFCASSRLTGVYTEAFFGQGTRLTVV.

This chain uses TRBV19 with TRBJ1-1, with D possibly TRBD1 on 6 matching bases. V lost 4 bases and J 0 bases, leaving 12 bases between the germline ends. This CDR3 region has 15 residues. CDR1 LNHDA and CDR2 SQIVND come from the germline V gene (reference sequence). In DNA form, the CDR3 reads TGTGCCAGTAGTACAACGACAGGACTGAACACTGAAGCTTTCTTT. Translated: CASSTTTGLNTEAFF.

The chain combines TRBV9 with TRBJ2-1, with TRBD2 matching 9 bases. Germline CDR1 is SGDLS and CDR2 is YYNGEE. Trimming took 0 bases from V and 13 from J; bases not matched to a gene: 8. The CDR3 runs 14 residues. DNA of the CDR3: TGTGCCAGCAGCGTAGAGATCGGACTAGCGTCACAGTTCTTC. Its translation: CASSVEIGLASQFF. The full variable domain, rest sourced from reference TRBV9 and TRBJ2-1, is DSGVTQTPKHLITATGQRVTLRCSPRSGDLSVYWYQQSLDQGLQFLIQYYNGEERAKGNILERFSAQQFPDLHSELNLSSLELGDSALYFCASSVEIGLASQFFGPGTRLTVL.

This rearrangement joins TRBV29-1 to TRBJ1-4; D is uncertain. Deletions cut 4 bases from V and 4 bases from J, with 10 bases between. The germline CDR1 and CDR2 sequences are SQVTM and ANQGSEA. This CDR3 contains 13 residues. The CDR3 sequence: CSVVAEDNEKLFF. The CDR3 DNA reads TGCAGCGTTGTCGCGGAAGATAATGAAAAACTGTTTTTT.

The chain uses TRBV13 and TRBJ2-1, with 10 bases matching TRBD2. The V segment lost 0 bases and the J segment 5 bases; nucleotides outside the gene matches: 10. The length of the CDR3 is 18 residues. CDR1 PRHDT and CDR2 FYEKMQ come from the germline V gene (reference sequence). CDR3 residues: CASSLGLLAGFRDNEQFF. The CDR3 nucleotides are TGTGCCAGCAGCTTAGGCCTACTAGCGGGATTCAGGGACAATGAGCAGTTCTTC.

The chain has TRBV7-9 and TRBJ1-6, with a weak D call TRBD1 (5 bases). The CDR3 contains 15 residues. V lost 1 base to trimming and J lost 11 bases, with 15 bases between them. Germline V lookup: CDR1 SEHNR, CDR2 FQNEAQ (reference sequence). The CDR3, as DNA: TGTGCCAGCAGCTTAGACAGGCAGGGAATGGCACCCCTCCACTTT. It codes for CASSLDRQGMAPLHF.

V and J are TRBV5-1 and TRBJ2-5, with D uncertain. CDR3 length: 15 amino acids. The V and J ends lost 0 bases and 1 base respectively, with 10 bases between them. The germline V gene encodes CDR1 SGHRS and CDR2 YFSETQ. This CDR3 is CASSLASRSQETQYF. The CDR3 bases are TGCGCCAGCAGCTTGGCCTCACGATCCCAAGAGACCCAGTACTTC.

This chain links TRBV19 with TRBJ1-2; possibly TRBD1 for D (5 bases). The V gene's germline CDR1 is LNHDA and CDR2 SQIVND (reference sequence). Trimming cost V 6 bases and J 2 bases, with 16 bases left between them. The CDR3 extends over 15 amino acids. DNA of the CDR3: TGTGCCAGTAGCCATTCCCCAGGGTCCAACTATGGCTACACCTTC. Translated, it gives CASSHSPGSNYGYTF.